The T cell receptor (beta chain) under discussion was sequenced for a study of T cells in Graves' hyperthyroidism and ophthalmopathy. Study overall: Any treatment followed the collection of peripheral blood at initial diagnosis. Notes on the study in general: The model predicted ophthalmopathy a median around six months before onset.

Researchers took RNA transcripts and amplified the TCR beta CDR3 regions from them. First-round RT-PCR with HTBI primers amplified the TCR CDR3 region. TCRdb re-called the multiplex PCR reads through MiXCR, storing one row per CDR3 protein. The sample contains about 300,000 distinct CDR3 sequences, roughly a fifth of which appear only once. Clinical symptoms, serum thyroxine and TRAb, thyroid ultrasound and orbital computed tomography were used for the diagnoses. Per the germline V gene, CDR1 is SGHKS and CDR2 is YYEKEE (reference sequence). Trimming took off 0 bases at V and 5 bases at J, with 11 bases between the two ends. This CDR3 contains 14 residues. As for this clonotype: Antigen unknown.

This chain connects TRBV5-5 to TRBJ2-5; no clear D. The sample was blood. The origin of this receptor is a man in his fifties with Graves' ophthalmopathy. Written as DNA, the CDR3 is TGTGCCAGCAGCTTGGTCGTTTCCGGTGAGACCCAGTACTTC. This gives the protein CASSLVVSGETQYF.